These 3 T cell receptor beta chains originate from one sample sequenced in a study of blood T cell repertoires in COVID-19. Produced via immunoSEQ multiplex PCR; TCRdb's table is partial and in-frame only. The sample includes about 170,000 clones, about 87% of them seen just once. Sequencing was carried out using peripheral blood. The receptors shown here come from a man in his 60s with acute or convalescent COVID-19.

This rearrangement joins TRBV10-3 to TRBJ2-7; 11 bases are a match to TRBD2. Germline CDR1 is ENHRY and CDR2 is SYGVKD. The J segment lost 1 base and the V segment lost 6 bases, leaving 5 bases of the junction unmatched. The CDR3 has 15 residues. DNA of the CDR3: TGTGCCATCAGGCCTACTAGCGGGGGTTCCTACGAGCAGTACTTC. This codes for CAIRPTSGGSYEQYF.

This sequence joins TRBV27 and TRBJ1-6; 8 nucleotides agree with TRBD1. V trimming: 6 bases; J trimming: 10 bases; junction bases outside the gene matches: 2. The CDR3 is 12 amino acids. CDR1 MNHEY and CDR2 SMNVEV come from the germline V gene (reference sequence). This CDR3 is CASRTGESPLHF. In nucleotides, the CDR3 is TGTGCCAGCAGGACAGGGGAATCACCCCTCCACTTT.

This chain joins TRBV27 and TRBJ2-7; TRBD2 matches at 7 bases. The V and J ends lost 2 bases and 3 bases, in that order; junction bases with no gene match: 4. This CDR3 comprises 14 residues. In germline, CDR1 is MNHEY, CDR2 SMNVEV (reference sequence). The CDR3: CASSLAGRGYEQYV. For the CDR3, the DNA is TGTGCCAGCAGTTTAGCGGGGAGGGGCTACGAGCAGTACGTC.